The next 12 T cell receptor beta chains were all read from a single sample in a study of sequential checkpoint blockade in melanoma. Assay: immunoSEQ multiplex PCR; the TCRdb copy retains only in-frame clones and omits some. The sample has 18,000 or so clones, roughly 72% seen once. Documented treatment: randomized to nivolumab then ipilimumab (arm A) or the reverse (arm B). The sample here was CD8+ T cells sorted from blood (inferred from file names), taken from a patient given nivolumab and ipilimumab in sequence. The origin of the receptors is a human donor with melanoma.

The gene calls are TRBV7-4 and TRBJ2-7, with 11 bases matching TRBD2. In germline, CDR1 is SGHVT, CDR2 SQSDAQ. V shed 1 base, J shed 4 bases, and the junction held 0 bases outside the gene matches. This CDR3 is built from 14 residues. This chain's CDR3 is CASSLVAGGYEQYF. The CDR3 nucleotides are TGTGCCAGCAGCTTAGTAGCGGGAGGGTACGAGCAGTACTTC.

CDR3: CASSGRTGMNTEAFF. CDR3 sequence (DNA): TGTGCCAGCAGCGGGAGGACAGGGATGAACACTGAAGCTTTCTTT. The rearrangement uses TRBV2 and TRBJ1-1; 8 bases agree with TRBD1. This CDR3 region has 15 residues. V shed 6 bases and J 0 bases; nucleotides not matched to a gene: 6. The germline CDR1 and CDR2 sequences are SNHLY and FYNNEI.

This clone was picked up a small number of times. DNA for the CDR3: TGTGCCACCGGACAGGGGACTGAGGGCTACACCTTC. It specifies CATGQGTEGYTF. The V gene is TRBV19, the J gene TRBJ1-2, with 9 bases aligning to TRBD1. Germline V lookup: CDR1 LNHDA, CDR2 SQIVND (reference sequence). CDR3 length equals 12 residues. V shed 10 bases and J 8 bases; nucleotides not matched to a gene: 8.

In DNA, the CDR3 is TGCGCCAGCAGCTTGGCTGTACAGGGGATCTACGAGCAGTACTTC. It encodes CASSLAVQGIYEQYF. The chain carries TRBV5-1 and TRBJ2-7; 7 nucleotides align to TRBD1. The CDR3 loop spans 15 amino acids. V dropped 0 bases and J dropped 3; count of bases not matched to a gene: 6. In germline, CDR1 is SGHRS, CDR2 YFSETQ.

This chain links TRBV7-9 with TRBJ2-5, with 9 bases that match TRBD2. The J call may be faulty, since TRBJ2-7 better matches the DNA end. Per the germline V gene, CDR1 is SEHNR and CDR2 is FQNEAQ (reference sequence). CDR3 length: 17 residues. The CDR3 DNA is TGTGCCAGCAGCTTAGGACCCGCAGCGGGAGGTATCTACGAGCAGTACTTC. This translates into CASSLGPAAGGIYEQYF.

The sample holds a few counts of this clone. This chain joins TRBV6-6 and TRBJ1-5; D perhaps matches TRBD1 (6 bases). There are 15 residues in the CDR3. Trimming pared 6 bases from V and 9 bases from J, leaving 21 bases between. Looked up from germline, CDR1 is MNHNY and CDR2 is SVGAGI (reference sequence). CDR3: CASRRSQGAGWPQHF. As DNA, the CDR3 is TGTGCCAGCAGACGCTCACAGGGAGCCGGGTGGCCCCAGCATTTT.

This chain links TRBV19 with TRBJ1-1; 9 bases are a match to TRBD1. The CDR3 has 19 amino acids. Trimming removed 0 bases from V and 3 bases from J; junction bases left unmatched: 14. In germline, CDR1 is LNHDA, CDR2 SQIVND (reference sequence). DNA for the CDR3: TGTGCCAGTAGTATAGACACAGGGGGCGGCTTCGGCAGAGACACTGAAGCTTTCTTT. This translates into CASSIDTGGGFGRDTEAFF.

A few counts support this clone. The CDR3 spells CASSSSGLSEQYF. CDR3 nucleotides: TGTGCCAGCAGCTCATCGGGATTATCCGAGCAGTACTTC. J is TRBJ2-7 and V is TRBV12-1; the DNA was not used to check the table's D call, TRBD2. TRBV12-1 constitutes a pseudogene. The CDR3 is made up of 13 amino acids.

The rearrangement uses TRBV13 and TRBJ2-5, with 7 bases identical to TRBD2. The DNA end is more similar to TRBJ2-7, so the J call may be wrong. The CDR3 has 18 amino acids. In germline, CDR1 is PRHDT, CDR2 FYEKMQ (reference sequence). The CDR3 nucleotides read TGTGCCAGCAGCTTAGACGGGCTAGCGGTCCGAAGCTCCTACGAGCAGTACTTC. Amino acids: CASSLDGLAVRSSYEQYF.

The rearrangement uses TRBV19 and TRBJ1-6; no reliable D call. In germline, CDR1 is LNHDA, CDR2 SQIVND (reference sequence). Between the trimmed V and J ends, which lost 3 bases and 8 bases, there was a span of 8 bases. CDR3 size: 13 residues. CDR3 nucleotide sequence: TGTGCCAGTAGTATTCGAGATTATTCACCCCTCCACTTT. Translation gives CASSIRDYSPLHF.

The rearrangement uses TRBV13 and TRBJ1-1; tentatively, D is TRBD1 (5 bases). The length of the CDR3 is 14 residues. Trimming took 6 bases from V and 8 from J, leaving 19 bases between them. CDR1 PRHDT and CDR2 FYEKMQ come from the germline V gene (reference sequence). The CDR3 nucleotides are TGTGCCAGCAGACACGGGGGGGACGTACGAGAAGCTTTCTTT. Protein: CASRHGGDVREAFF.

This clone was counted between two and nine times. CDR3 residues: CASSLHSLGYEQYF. CDR3 sequence (DNA): TGTGCCAGCAGCTTACATTCTCTAGGCTACGAGCAGTACTTC. The V call is TRBV7-9, the J call TRBJ2-7; D remains unclear. This CDR3 has 14 residues. Germline loops: CDR1 SEHNR, CDR2 FQNEAQ (reference sequence). V lost 2 bases and J 3 bases, leaving 11 bases between the germline ends.